The following is a T cell receptor beta chain sequence with its context. Antigen: not known. This record belongs to a study of T cell responses to AZD1222 COVID-19 vaccine. Study observations and caveats: Donors were chiefly white British, with a greater number of females, and clonal diversity was perhaps underestimated. Baseline serostatus was positive in only a handful of AZD1222 recipients.

The length of the CDR3 is 15 residues. The ends were cut back, 6 bases at V and 4 bases at J, with 17 bases in the middle. The V gene's germline CDR1 is SGHVS and CDR2 FNYEAQ. Method: immunoSEQ multiplex PCR; TCRdb's copy keeps in-frame clones and lacks some. The sample consists of under 110,000 clones, around 87% of them appearing once. The genes are TRBV7-6 and TRBJ2-3; no reliable D call. The origin of this receptor is an adult who received the AZD1222 COVID-19 vaccine. The input for sequencing was peripheral blood, taken 28 days after the second AZD1222 dose. CDR3 coding DNA: TGTGCCAGCAGTAAGGGCTACCGGGCCCCAGATACGCAGTATTTT. This translates into CASSKGYRAPDTQYF.